This T cell receptor (beta chain) was retrieved from a study of T cells in Graves' hyperthyroidism and ophthalmopathy. Trimming took 7 bases from V and 6 from J, leaving 7 bases between them. This CDR3 spans 11 amino acids. Per the germline V gene, CDR1 is MDHEN and CDR2 is SYDVKM. Study-level points and caveats: Most thyroid clonotypes expanded above 0.001 appeared in blood too.

Aged 18 to 65, the patients had hyperthyroidism that was newly diagnosed and had lasted under 2 months. Diagnoses were established using clinical symptoms, serum thyroxine and TRAb, thyroid ultrasound and orbital computed tomography. When hyperthyroidism was first diagnosed, the blood sample was taken, preceding any ophthalmopathy symptoms. A remark on this clonotype: Its antigen is unidentified.

Amplified regions were TCR beta CDR3 sequences from RNA transcripts. Using the HTBI primer set, a first-round RT-PCR was run on the TCR CDR3. Each CDR3 protein is one row after TCRdb ran MiXCR on the multiplex PCR reads. Found here are about 380,000 distinct CDR3 sequences, less than 15% of them singletons; the top ten hold less than 25%. This clonotype was sampled from a man younger than 45 with Graves' hyperthyroidism that later progressed to Graves' ophthalmopathy. This chain connects TRBV28 to TRBJ1-3; no definite D call. The sequencing sample was made of blood. In nucleotides, the CDR3 is TGTGCCAGCACCTCAATAAACACCATATATTTT. It encodes CASTSINTIYF.